The rows below give T cell receptor beta chains drawn from one sample of a study of cytomegalovirus exposure and HLA in healthy donors. TCRdb keeps only in-frame clones here, not all; method: immunoSEQ multiplex PCR. The top ten hold roughly 2.8% of the sample, which has approximately 140,000 clones, more than 60% seen once. Sequenced material: PBMCs. All receptors derive from a male donor in good health and CMV-seronegative. Both conserved end residues are part of each CDR3. The order of the fields is D gene, clone size, V gene, J gene, CDR3 DNA, CDR3 protein. D genes are given only for firm matches. Size values are once, few and many counts, or a class for expanded clones, and some rows have none.

TRBD1	.	TRBV6-5	TRBJ1-1	TGTGCCAGCAGTTACGTCGGACAGGGGCCGAACACTGAAGCTTTCTTT	CASSYVGQGPNTEAFF
.	.	TRBV19	TRBJ1-5	TGTGCCAGTAGTATCTCCCCAGGGGCGGGAGATCAGCCCCAGCATTTT	CASSISPGAGDQPQHF
TRBD2	.	TRBV6-1	TRBJ2-1	TGTGCCAGCAGTGAAGGGACTAGCGGATACAATGAGCAGTTCTTC	CASSEGTSGYNEQFF
TRBD1	.	TRBV7-9	TRBJ1-5	TGTGCCAGCAGCCTTCGCCCCGGGACAGGGGCGGATCAGCCCCAGCATTTT	CASSLRPGTGADQPQHF
.	few	TRBV5-1	TRBJ1-2	TGCGCCAGCAGGACCGAAAGGACAGTCTCACCGGGGGGCTACACCTTC	CASRTERTVSPGGYTF
.	.	TRBV7-9	TRBJ1-2	TGTGCCAGCAGCTTAGGAGGAGGGGATGGCTACACCTTC	CASSLGGGDGYTF
.	.	TRBV29-1	TRBJ1-5	TGCAGCGTTGCGGACGGGGTGCTGGGCAATCAGCCCCAGCATTTT	CSVADGVLGNQPQHF
TRBD1	few	TRBV7-9	TRBJ2-2	TGTGCCAGCAGCCGGACAGGCCTAAGGACCGGGGAGCTGTTTTTT	CASSRTGLRTGELFF
.	.	TRBV30	TRBJ1-2	TGTGCCTGGTCAGACTATGGCTACACCTTC	CAWSDYGYTF
.	.	TRBV11-3	TRBJ2-7	TGTGCCAGCAGCTTAGGTTCAGGAGGCTACTACGAGCAGTACTTC	CASSLGSGGYYEQYF
TRBD1	.	TRBV20-1	TRBJ1-2	TGCAGTGCCGGGACAGGGTATGGCTACACCTTC	CSAGTGYGYTF
.	.	TRBV6-5	TRBJ2-3	TGTGCCAGCACGAGGACAACTACTAGCACAGATACGCAGTATTTT	CASTRTTTSTDTQYF
.	.	TRBV6-1	TRBJ2-2	TGTGCCAGCAGTGCCACAGGGTCCGGGGAGCTGTTTTTT	CASSATGSGELFF
.	.	TRBV4-1	TRBJ2-7	TGCGCCAGCAGCCAAGACCCCGACGAGCAGTACTTC	CASSQDPDEQYF
.	.	TRBV4-2	TRBJ2-7	TGTGCCAGCAGCCAAGATGGGGCAGGGTACGAGCAGTACTTC	CASSQDGAGYEQYF
TRBD2	.	TRBV9	TRBJ2-1	TGTGCCAGCAGCCCTCTAGCGGGAGTCAATGAGCAGTTCTTC	CASSPLAGVNEQFF
.	.	TRBV7-8	TRBJ1-3	TGTGCCAGCAGCTTAACCGGGTGGGGAAACACCATATATTTT	CASSLTGWGNTIYF
TRBD1	.	TRBV2	TRBJ2-7	TGTGCCAGCACCCGAGAGGACAGGGACTCCTACGAGCAGTACTTC	CASTREDRDSYEQYF
.	few	TRBV2	TRBJ1-5	TGTGCCAGCAGTGATCAGATCCAGCCCCAGCATTTT	CASSDQIQPQHF
TRBD2	.	TRBV5-4	TRBJ2-2	TGTGCCAGCAGCTTGGATACTAGCGGAGTCGCGAACACCGGGGAGCTGTTTTTT	CASSLDTSGVANTGELFF
.	.	TRBV6-1	TRBJ2-7	TGTGCCAGCAAGGGGCAAGCACCCTACGAGCAGTACTTC	CASKGQAPYEQYF
TRBD2	.	TRBV4-2	TRBJ2-7	TGTGCCAGCAGCCAAGCCCCCGGCGGGAGAAACGAGCAGTACTTC	CASSQAPGGRNEQYF
.	.	TRBV28	TRBJ1-5	TGTGCCAGCAGTCCCCGGGAGGAGTTAGACAATCAGCCCCAGCATTTT	CASSPREELDNQPQHF
.	.	TRBV7-9	TRBJ2-4	TGTGCCAGCAGCTTCCAGACAGGTTTGACCGTTCTTGGCAAAAACATTCAGTACTTC	CASSFQTGLTVLGKNIQYF
.	.	TRBV27	TRBJ1-1	TGTGCCAGCAGCAATCCCCCGGGAAGGGTCGGGAACACTGAAGCTTTCTTT	CASSNPPGRVGNTEAFF
.	.	TRBV7-2	TRBJ1-1	TGTGCCAGCAGCTTATATGGGGCTGGAAACACTGAAGCTTTCTTT	CASSLYGAGNTEAFF
.	.	TRBV6-5	TRBJ2-3	TGTGCCACAAGGAAAGGGGCGGATACGCAGTATTTT	CATRKGADTQYF
.	few	TRBV6-5	TRBJ1-1	TGTGCCAGCAGTACAGGGCCTGAAGCTTTCTTT	CASSTGPEAFF
TRBD1	.	TRBV10-3	TRBJ2-3	TGTGCCATCACCCGAGGACAGGGGGAAAGCACAGATACGCAGTATTTT	CAITRGQGESTDTQYF
.	.	TRBV4-1	TRBJ1-2	TGCGCCAGCAGCCAAAATAATGTCGGGGGGACAAACTATGGCTACACCTTC	CASSQNNVGGTNYGYTF
TRBD1	.	TRBV29-1	TRBJ1-2	TGCAGCGCACCGGGACAGGGGGTTGATGGCTACCCCTTC	CSAPGQGVDGYPF
.	.	TRBV2	TRBJ1-1	TGTGCCAGCAGTGTCAGGTTGAACACTGAAGCTTTCTTT	CASSVRLNTEAFF
TRBD2	.	TRBV10-3	TRBJ2-7	TGTGCCATAAGTGATACTAGCGGGGGTTACGAGCAGTACTTC	CAISDTSGGYEQYF
TRBD1	.	TRBV19	TRBJ1-2	TGTGCCAGTAGAAGGATGGACAGGGGCGAGATCTATGGCTACACCTTC	CASRRMDRGEIYGYTF
TRBD1	.	TRBV14	TRBJ1-2	TGTGCCAGCAGCCTAACGCGACAGGGTGGAGGCTACACCTTC	CASSLTRQGGGYTF
.	.	TRBV6-5	TRBJ1-2	TGTGCCAGCAGTGAAGCTGACGGGGGTGGCTACACCTTC	CASSEADGGGYTF
TRBD1	.	TRBV5-1	TRBJ1-4	TGCGCCAGCAGCCAGGGGGCGGCTAATGAAAAACTGTTTTTT	CASSQGAANEKLFF
.	.	TRBV19	TRBJ1-2	TGTGCCAGTAGTATGCTAGTACTAGCTAACTATGGCTACACCTTC	CASSMLVLANYGYTF
.	.	TRBV7-3	TRBJ2-1	TGTGCCAGCAGCTCCTGGGGCAGGGCGAACTACAATGAGCAGTTCTTC	CASSSWGRANYNEQFF
.	once	TRBV9	TRBJ1-3	TGTGCCAGCAGCGTATCGGAGGGTGGCGGAAACACCATATATTTT	CASSVSEGGGNTIYF
.	.	TRBV4-1	TRBJ1-3	TGCGCCAGCAGCCAAGTGTCGAGCTCTGGAAACACCATATATTTT	CASSQVSSSGNTIYF
TRBD1	.	TRBV6-4	TRBJ1-1	TGTGCCAGCAGTATCGACGGGACAGGGAACACTGAAGCTTTCTTT	CASSIDGTGNTEAFF
.	few	TRBV6-1	TRBJ1-2	TGTGCCAGCAGGGGACACCTCCCGGGAGGCTACACCTTC	CASRGHLPGGYTF
.	.	TRBV29-1	TRBJ1-1	TGCAGCGGGAGGGACCTCACTGAAGCTTTCTTT	CSGRDLTEAFF
.	.	TRBV2	TRBJ2-5	TGTGCCAGCAGTACCGAAACAGGGGAGACCCAGTACTTC	CASSTETGETQYF
.	.	TRBV19	TRBJ1-6	TGTGCCAGTAGTATTTTTTCGGGACCCCTCCACTTT	CASSIFSGPLHF
TRBD1	.	TRBV5-1	TRBJ2-7	TGCGCCACCAGCACGGGGACAGGCACCTACGAGCAGTACTTC	CATSTGTGTYEQYF
TRBD1	.	TRBV5-5	TRBJ1-2	TGTGCCAGCAGCTTGGGGGGACAGGGTGGCGGCTACACCTTC	CASSLGGQGGGYTF
TRBD1	.	TRBV18	TRBJ1-2	TGTGCCAGCTCCCCGGGACAGGGGGCGCGTGGCTACACCTTC	CASSPGQGARGYTF
.	once	TRBV4-2	TRBJ1-5	TGTGCCAGCAGCCAAGATATTACAGGAGAGTATAGCAATCAGCCCCAGCATTTT	CASSQDITGEYSNQPQHF
.	once	TRBV5-4	TRBJ1-1	TGTGCCAGCAGCTTGTTGTCTGGAGGACTTAACACTGAAGCTTTCTTT	CASSLLSGGLNTEAFF